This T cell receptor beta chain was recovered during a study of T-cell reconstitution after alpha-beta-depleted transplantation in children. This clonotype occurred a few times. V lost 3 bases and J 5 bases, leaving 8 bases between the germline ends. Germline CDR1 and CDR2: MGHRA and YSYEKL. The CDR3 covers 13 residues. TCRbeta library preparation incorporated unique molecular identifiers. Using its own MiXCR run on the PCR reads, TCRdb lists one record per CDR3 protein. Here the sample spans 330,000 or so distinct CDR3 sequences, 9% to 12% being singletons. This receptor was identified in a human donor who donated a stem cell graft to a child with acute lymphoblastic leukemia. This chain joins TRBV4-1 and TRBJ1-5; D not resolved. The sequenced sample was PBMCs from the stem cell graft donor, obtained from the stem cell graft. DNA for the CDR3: TGCGCCAGCAGCCAGGCTATTCATCAGCCCCAGCATTTT. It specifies CASSQAIHQPQHF.